These T cell receptor beta chains were read from a single sample in a study of cytomegalovirus exposure and HLA in healthy donors. Here immunoSEQ multiplex PCR was the method, and the copy in TCRdb shows in-frame clones only, minus some. The sample contains some 150,000 clones, about 86% of which appear only once. The sample was PBMCs. The receptor source for this set is a woman aged 25 to 39 in good health and CMV-seronegative. Both conserved end residues are part of each CDR3. D genes are given only for firm matches. Size is omitted from some rows. Given values are once, few, many or a class for expanded clones.

abundance: .
v_gene: TRBV27
d_gene: .
j_gene: TRBJ1-5
CDR3aa: CASSTRRTVDQPQHF
CDR3nt: TGTGCCAGCAGCACACGCCGGACAGTGGATCAGCCCCAGCATTTT

abundance: .
v_gene: TRBV6-1
d_gene: .
j_gene: TRBJ1-5
CDR3aa: CASSALLQPQHF
CDR3nt: TGTGCCAGCAGTGCCCTACTGCAGCCCCAGCATTTT

abundance: .
v_gene: TRBV5-1
d_gene: TRBD1
j_gene: TRBJ1-4
CDR3aa: CASRKDRDEKLFF
CDR3nt: TGCGCCAGCAGGAAAGACAGGGATGAAAAACTGTTTTTT

abundance: .
v_gene: TRBV11-2
d_gene: .
j_gene: TRBJ2-2
CDR3aa: CASSADFDGNAGELFF
CDR3nt: TGTGCCAGCAGCGCGGACTTCGACGGGAACGCCGGGGAGCTGTTTTTT

abundance: .
v_gene: TRBV27
d_gene: .
j_gene: TRBJ2-3
CDR3aa: CASSSGGRGTDTQYF
CDR3nt: TGTGCCAGCAGTTCTGGCGGCCGAGGCACAGATACGCAGTATTTT

abundance: .
v_gene: TRBV6-6
d_gene: TRBD1
j_gene: TRBJ2-5
CDR3aa: CASSYSTGKGKETQYF
CDR3nt: TGTGCCAGCAGTTACTCGACAGGGAAGGGAAAAGAGACCCAGTACTTC

abundance: .
v_gene: TRBV7-9
d_gene: TRBD1
j_gene: TRBJ1-2
CDR3aa: CASTGQGAPGGYTF
CDR3nt: TGTGCCAGTACCGGACAGGGGGCGCCTGGTGGCTACACCTTC

abundance: .
v_gene: TRBV19
d_gene: .
j_gene: TRBJ1-1
CDR3aa: CASMVGTEAFF
CDR3nt: TGTGCCAGTATGGTCGGTACCGAAGCTTTCTTT

abundance: .
v_gene: TRBV10-2
d_gene: TRBD2
j_gene: TRBJ2-1
CDR3aa: CASSRTSGGSAKGDEQFF
CDR3nt: TGCGCCAGCAGTAGGACTAGCGGGGGCTCCGCCAAGGGGGATGAGCAGTTCTTC

abundance: .
v_gene: TRBV6-1
d_gene: .
j_gene: TRBJ1-5
CDR3aa: CASSVEYQPQHF
CDR3nt: TGTGCCAGCAGTGTTGAGTATCAGCCCCAGCATTTT

abundance: .
v_gene: TRBV7-6
d_gene: TRBD1
j_gene: TRBJ2-7
CDR3aa: CASSLIGQGVEEQYF
CDR3nt: TGTGCCAGCAGCTTAATTGGACAGGGAGTAGAGGAGCAGTACTTC

abundance: once
v_gene: TRBV5-4
d_gene: .
j_gene: TRBJ1-1
CDR3aa: CASSPDRFNTEAFF
CDR3nt: TGTGCCAGCAGCCCAGACAGGTTCAACACTGAAGCTTTCTTT

abundance: .
v_gene: TRBV4-3
d_gene: .
j_gene: TRBJ1-1
CDR3aa: CASSQQGRHTEAFF
CDR3nt: TGCGCCAGCAGCCAACAGGGGCGGCACACTGAAGCTTTCTTT

abundance: .
v_gene: TRBV30
d_gene: TRBD1
j_gene: TRBJ1-3
CDR3aa: CAWKPGTATGNTIYF
CDR3nt: TGTGCCTGGAAACCCGGGACAGCAACTGGAAACACCATATATTTT

abundance: .
v_gene: TRBV2
d_gene: .
j_gene: TRBJ2-5
CDR3aa: CASRELGGETQYF
CDR3nt: TGTGCCAGCAGAGAACTAGGGGGAGAGACCCAGTACTTC

abundance: .
v_gene: TRBV6-1
d_gene: TRBD2
j_gene: TRBJ2-3
CDR3aa: CASSVSTSGGTDTQYF
CDR3nt: TGTGCCAGCAGTGTTTCGACTAGCGGGGGGACAGATACGCAGTATTTT

abundance: .
v_gene: TRBV6-1
d_gene: .
j_gene: TRBJ2-3
CDR3aa: CASSEQYTDTQYF
CDR3nt: TGTGCCAGCAGTGAACAGTACACAGATACGCAGTATTTT

abundance: .
v_gene: TRBV2
d_gene: .
j_gene: TRBJ2-7
CDR3aa: CASSATIGGAYEQYF
CDR3nt: TGTGCCAGCAGTGCTACTATCGGGGGTGCCTACGAGCAGTACTTC

abundance: few
v_gene: TRBV6-1
d_gene: .
j_gene: TRBJ1-5
CDR3aa: CASSEFGGENQPQHF
CDR3nt: TGTGCCAGCAGTGAATTTGGCGGGGAGAATCAGCCCCAGCATTTT

abundance: .
v_gene: TRBV5-6
d_gene: TRBD2
j_gene: TRBJ2-5
CDR3aa: CASSLVTSGGAGETQYF
CDR3nt: TGTGCCAGCAGCTTGGTAACTAGCGGGGGGGCAGGAGAGACCCAGTACTTC

abundance: .
v_gene: TRBV6-5
d_gene: .
j_gene: TRBJ1-1
CDR3aa: CASERGGGTEAFF
CDR3nt: TGTGCCAGTGAGCGGGGGGGCGGCACTGAAGCTTTCTTT

abundance: .
v_gene: TRBV27
d_gene: TRBD1
j_gene: TRBJ2-1
CDR3aa: CASSLRQGAVHNEQFF
CDR3nt: TGTGCCAGCAGTTTACGACAGGGGGCGGTCCACAATGAGCAGTTCTTC

abundance: once
v_gene: TRBV6-6
d_gene: .
j_gene: TRBJ1-6
CDR3aa: CASSYSRSGNSPLHF
CDR3nt: TGTGCCAGCAGTTACTCACGGTCTGGTAATTCACCCCTCCACTTT

abundance: .
v_gene: TRBV2
d_gene: .
j_gene: TRBJ1-2
CDR3aa: CASSDGGASSAGYTF
CDR3nt: TGTGCCAGCAGTGACGGGGGGGCTAGTTCTGCTGGCTACACCTTC

abundance: .
v_gene: TRBV11-2
d_gene: TRBD1
j_gene: TRBJ1-6
CDR3aa: CASSFTGQARSPLHF
CDR3nt: TGTGCCAGCAGCTTCACCGGACAGGCAAGATCACCCCTCCACTTT

abundance: .
v_gene: TRBV7-9
d_gene: .
j_gene: TRBJ2-7
CDR3aa: CASSYSDYSGTRDEQYF
CDR3nt: TGTGCCAGCAGCTACTCTGACTACTCCGGAACTCGCGACGAGCAGTACTTC

abundance: .
v_gene: TRBV19
d_gene: TRBD2
j_gene: TRBJ2-7
CDR3aa: CASSSAGSSYEQYF
CDR3nt: TGTGCCAGTAGTTCAGCGGGGTCCTCCTACGAGCAGTACTTC

abundance: .
v_gene: TRBV21-1
d_gene: .
j_gene: TRBJ2-1
CDR3aa: CASTGLNRDREFLSYNEQFF
CDR3nt: TGTGCCAGCACGGGACTAAACCGGGACAGGGAGTTCCTCTCCTACAATGAGCAGTTCTTC

abundance: .
v_gene: TRBV6-1
d_gene: TRBD1
j_gene: TRBJ1-2
CDR3aa: CASRATGVIGYTF
CDR3nt: TGTGCCAGCAGAGCTACAGGGGTAATTGGCTACACCTTC

abundance: .
v_gene: TRBV5-1
d_gene: TRBD2
j_gene: TRBJ2-7
CDR3aa: CASSLRTSGGNYEQYF
CDR3nt: TGCGCCAGCAGCCTACGGACTAGCGGGGGGAACTACGAGCAGTACTTC

abundance: .
v_gene: TRBV5-1
d_gene: .
j_gene: TRBJ2-7
CDR3aa: CASSLTGAYEQYF
CDR3nt: TGCGCCAGCAGCTTGACGGGAGCCTACGAGCAGTACTTC

abundance: .
v_gene: TRBV9
d_gene: TRBD2
j_gene: TRBJ2-3
CDR3aa: CASSVGTSGVTDTQYF
CDR3nt: TGTGCCAGCAGCGTGGGGACTAGCGGGGTGACAGATACGCAGTATTTT

abundance: .
v_gene: TRBV6-1
d_gene: .
j_gene: TRBJ1-2
CDR3aa: CASRDTGRNGYTF
CDR3nt: TGTGCCAGCAGGGACACCGGGAGAAATGGCTACACCTTC

abundance: once
v_gene: TRBV7-9
d_gene: TRBD2
j_gene: TRBJ2-1
CDR3aa: CASSLVGTNSYNEQFF
CDR3nt: TGTGCCAGCAGCTTAGTTGGGACTAACTCCTACAATGAGCAGTTCTTC

abundance: .
v_gene: TRBV9
d_gene: TRBD1
j_gene: TRBJ2-7
CDR3aa: CASSGRDSTYEQYF
CDR3nt: TGTGCCAGCAGCGGCCGGGACAGTACCTACGAGCAGTACTTC

abundance: .
v_gene: TRBV27
d_gene: .
j_gene: TRBJ1-2
CDR3aa: CASSSSANYGYTF
CDR3nt: TGTGCCAGCAGTTCTAGTGCTAACTATGGCTACACCTTC

abundance: once
v_gene: TRBV27
d_gene: TRBD2
j_gene: TRBJ2-7
CDR3aa: CASQPGLADHEQYF
CDR3nt: TGTGCCAGTCAACCGGGACTAGCGGACCACGAGCAGTACTTC

abundance: .
v_gene: TRBV4-1
d_gene: .
j_gene: TRBJ2-7
CDR3aa: CASSQAGAREQYF
CDR3nt: TGCGCCAGCAGCCAAGCAGGGGCCCGCGAGCAGTACTTC

abundance: .
v_gene: TRBV2
d_gene: .
j_gene: TRBJ2-7
CDR3aa: CASSSGAGEYF
CDR3nt: TGTGCCAGCAGTTCAGGGGCTGGGGAGTACTTC

abundance: few
v_gene: TRBV30
d_gene: .
j_gene: TRBJ1-5
CDR3aa: CAWSPGTENQPQHF
CDR3nt: TGTGCCTGGAGCCCTGGTACAGAGAATCAGCCCCAGCATTTT

abundance: .
v_gene: TRBV6-6
d_gene: TRBD1
j_gene: TRBJ2-7
CDR3aa: CASSDRTGGSYEQYF
CDR3nt: TGTGCCAGCAGCGATAGGACAGGGGGTTCCTACGAGCAGTACTTC

abundance: .
v_gene: TRBV4-1
d_gene: TRBD2
j_gene: TRBJ2-1
CDR3aa: CASSQEWGGYGNEQFF
CDR3nt: TGCGCCAGCAGCCAAGAGTGGGGGGGTTACGGGAATGAGCAGTTCTTC